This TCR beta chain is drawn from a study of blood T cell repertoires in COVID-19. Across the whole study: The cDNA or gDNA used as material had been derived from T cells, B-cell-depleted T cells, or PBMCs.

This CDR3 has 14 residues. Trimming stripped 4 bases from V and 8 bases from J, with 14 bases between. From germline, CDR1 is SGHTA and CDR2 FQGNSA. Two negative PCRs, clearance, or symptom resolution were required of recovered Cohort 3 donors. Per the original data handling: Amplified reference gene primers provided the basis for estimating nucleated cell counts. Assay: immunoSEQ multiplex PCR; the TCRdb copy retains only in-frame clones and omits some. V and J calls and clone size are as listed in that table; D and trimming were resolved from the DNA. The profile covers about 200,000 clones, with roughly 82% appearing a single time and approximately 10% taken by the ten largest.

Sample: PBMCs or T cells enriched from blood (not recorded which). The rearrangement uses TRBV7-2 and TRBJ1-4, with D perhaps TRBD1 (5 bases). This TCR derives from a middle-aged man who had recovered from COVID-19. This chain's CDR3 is CASSSYLGGEKLFF. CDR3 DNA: TGTGCCAGCAGCTCCTACTTGGGGGGAGAAAAACTGTTTTTT.